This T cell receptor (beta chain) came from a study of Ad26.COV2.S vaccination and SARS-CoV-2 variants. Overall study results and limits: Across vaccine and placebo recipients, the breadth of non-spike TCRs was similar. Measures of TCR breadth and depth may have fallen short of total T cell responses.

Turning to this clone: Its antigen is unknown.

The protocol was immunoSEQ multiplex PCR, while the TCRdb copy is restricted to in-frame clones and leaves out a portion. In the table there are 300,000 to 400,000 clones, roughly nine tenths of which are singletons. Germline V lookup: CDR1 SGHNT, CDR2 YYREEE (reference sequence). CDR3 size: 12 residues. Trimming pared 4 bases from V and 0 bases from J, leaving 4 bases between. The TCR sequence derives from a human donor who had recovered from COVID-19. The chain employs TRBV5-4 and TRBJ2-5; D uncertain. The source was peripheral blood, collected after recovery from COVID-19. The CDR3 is CASSADQETQYF. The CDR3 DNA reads TGTGCCAGCAGCGCCGACCAAGAGACCCAGTACTTC.